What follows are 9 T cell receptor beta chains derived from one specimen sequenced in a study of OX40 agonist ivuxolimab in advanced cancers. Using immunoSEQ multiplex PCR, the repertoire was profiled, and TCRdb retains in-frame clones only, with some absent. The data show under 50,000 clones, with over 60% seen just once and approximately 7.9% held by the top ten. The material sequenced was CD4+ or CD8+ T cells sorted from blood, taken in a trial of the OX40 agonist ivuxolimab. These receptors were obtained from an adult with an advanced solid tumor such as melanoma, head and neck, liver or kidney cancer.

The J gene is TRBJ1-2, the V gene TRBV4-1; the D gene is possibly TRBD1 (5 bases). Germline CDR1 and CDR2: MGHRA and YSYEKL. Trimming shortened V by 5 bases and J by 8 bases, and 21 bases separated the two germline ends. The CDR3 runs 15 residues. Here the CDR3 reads CASSAGNRLGEGYTF. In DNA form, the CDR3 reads TGCGCCAGCAGCGCCGGGAACAGGCTTGGGGAAGGCTACACCTTC.

This CDR3 is CASSYQRGGEDTQYF. The CDR3 DNA is TGTGCCAGCAGTTACCAGCGGGGGGGGGAAGATACGCAGTATTTT. This chain connects TRBV6-5 to TRBJ2-3, with 10 positions matching TRBD2. The V gene end was trimmed by 2 bases and the J gene end by 5 bases; junction bases not matched to a gene: 4. Germline values: CDR1 MNHEY, CDR2 SVGAGI. The CDR3 length is 15 residues.

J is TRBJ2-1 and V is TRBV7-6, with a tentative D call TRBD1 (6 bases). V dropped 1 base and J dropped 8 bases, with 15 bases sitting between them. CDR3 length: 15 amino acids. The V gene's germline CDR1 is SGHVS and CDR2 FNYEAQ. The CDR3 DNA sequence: TGTGCCAGCAGCTTAGGGGGGCCGTTAGTGGATGAGCAGTTCTTC. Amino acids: CASSLGGPLVDEQFF.

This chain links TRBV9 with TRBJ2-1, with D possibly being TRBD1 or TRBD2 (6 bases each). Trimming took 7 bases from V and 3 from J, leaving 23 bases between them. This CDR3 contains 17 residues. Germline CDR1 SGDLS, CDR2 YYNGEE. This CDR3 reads CASSRGTGRGNYNEQFF. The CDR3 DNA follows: TGTGCCAGCTCAAGGGGGACCGGGCGGGGCAACTACAATGAGCAGTTCTTC.

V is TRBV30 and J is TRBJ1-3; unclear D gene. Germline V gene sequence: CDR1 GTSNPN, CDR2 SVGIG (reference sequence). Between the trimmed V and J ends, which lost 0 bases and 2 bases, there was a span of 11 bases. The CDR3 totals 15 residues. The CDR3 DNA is TGTGCCTGGAGTGTCACCCACGGCGCTGGAAACACCATATATTTT. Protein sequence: CAWSVTHGAGNTIYF. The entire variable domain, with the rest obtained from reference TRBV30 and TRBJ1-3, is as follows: SQTIHQWPATLVQPVGSPLSLECTVEGTSNPNLYWYRQAAGRGLQLLFYSVGIGQISSEVPQNLSASRPQDRQFILSSKKLLLSDSGFYLCAWSVTHGAGNTIYFGEGSWLTVV.

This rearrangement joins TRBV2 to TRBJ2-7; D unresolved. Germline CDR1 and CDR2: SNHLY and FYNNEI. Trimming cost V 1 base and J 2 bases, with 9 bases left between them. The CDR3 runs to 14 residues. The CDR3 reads CASSEDGRPYEQYF. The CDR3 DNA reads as TGTGCCAGCAGTGAAGACGGGCGTCCCTACGAGCAGTACTTC.

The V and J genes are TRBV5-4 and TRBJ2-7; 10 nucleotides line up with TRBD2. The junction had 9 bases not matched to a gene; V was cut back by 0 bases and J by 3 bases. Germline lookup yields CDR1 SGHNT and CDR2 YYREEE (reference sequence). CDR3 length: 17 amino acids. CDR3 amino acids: CASSLAELSSGSYEQYF. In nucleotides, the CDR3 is TGTGCCAGCAGCTTGGCCGAGTTGTCTAGCGGGAGCTACGAGCAGTACTTC.

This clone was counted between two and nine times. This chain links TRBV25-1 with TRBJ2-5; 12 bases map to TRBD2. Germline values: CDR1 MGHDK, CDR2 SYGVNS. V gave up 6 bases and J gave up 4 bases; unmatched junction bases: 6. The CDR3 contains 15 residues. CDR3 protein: CASRTRLAGAETQYF. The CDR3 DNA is TGTGCCAGCAGGACAAGACTAGCGGGAGCAGAGACCCAGTACTTC.

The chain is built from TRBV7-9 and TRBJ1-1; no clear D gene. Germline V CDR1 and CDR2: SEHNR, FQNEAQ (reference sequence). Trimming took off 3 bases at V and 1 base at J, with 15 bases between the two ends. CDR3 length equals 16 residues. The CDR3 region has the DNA TGTGCCAGCAGCTTGGTAAGATTAGCCGGGAACACTGAAGCTTTCTTT. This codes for CASSLVRLAGNTEAFF. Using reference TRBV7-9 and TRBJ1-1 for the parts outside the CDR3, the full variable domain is DTGVSQNPRHKITKRGQNVTFRCDPISEHNRLYWYRQTLGQGPEFLTYFQNEAQLEKSRLLSDRFSAERPKGSFSTLEIQRTEQGDSAMYLCASSLVRLAGNTEAFFGQGTRLTVV.